This T cell receptor (beta chain) was found in a study of human T cells and chemical hapten exposure. After removal of 2 bases from V and 8 bases from J, the junction contained 12 bases not matched to a gene. Germline CDR1 and CDR2: DFQATT and SNEGSKA (reference sequence). The CDR3 spans 16 residues. How the authors handled the data: Sequenced samples showed a median of approximately 96,000 TCRs each, with counts running from around 25,000 to 690,000. TCRdb reprocessed the RACE reads via MiXCR and lists one record per CDR3 protein. In this record, the V and J calls reflect TCRdb's handling and not the investigators' own analysis. The sample contains about 89,000 distinct CDR3 sequences, about 11% of which appear only once. Documented time point: patch test 2, 6 weeks after DPC sensitization. The treatment was: therapeutic diphenylcyclopropenone sensitization with weekly scalp DPC.

The input for sequencing was whole blood, taken in connection with sensitization to the hapten diphenylcyclopropenone (DPC). The rearrangement links TRBV20-1 to TRBJ2-1, with TRBD2 identical over 10 bases. This clonotype was sampled from a man in his forties or fifties with alopecia areata. Some clones in this sample may be carry-over from other donors' samples. The CDR3 nucleotides are TGCAGTGCTAGAACTCTACTAGCGGGACTCGTCCATGAGCAGTTCTTC. It is translated as CSARTLLAGLVHEQFF.